These 15 T cell receptor beta chains originate from one sample sequenced in a study of T-cell reconstitution after alpha-beta-depleted transplantation in children. Unique molecular identifiers were incorporated when the TCRbeta library was constructed. One entry per CDR3 protein, called by TCRdb with MiXCR from the PCR reads. The sample carries fewer than 550,000 distinct CDR3 sequences, more than 9.5% recorded once. The sample in question was PBMCs, mostly from graft donor cells, obtained 180 days after TCRalphabeta/CD19-depleted stem cell transplant. The receptors stem from a female patient between 2 and 15 years old who had a stem cell transplant for aplastic anemia, so the T cells may come from the graft donor.

This clonotype was found a few times. The gene calls are TRBV6-6 and TRBJ2-2; D possibly matches TRBD1 or TRBD2 (6 bases each). The germline V and J ends were trimmed by 11 bases and 5 bases, with 15 bases remaining between them. Germline lookup yields CDR1 MNHNY and CDR2 SVGAGI (reference sequence). There are 13 residues in the CDR3. The CDR3: CARRGSGTGELFF. DNA of the CDR3: TGTGCCCGTAGGGGGAGCGGGACCGGGGAGCTGTTTTTT.

The gene calls are TRBV12-5 and TRBJ2-6; D might be TRBD2 (6 bases). This CDR3 has 19 amino acids. CDR1 is LGHNT, CDR2 FRNRAP, per germline. V dropped 0 bases and J dropped 0 bases, with 15 bases sitting between them. CDR3 amino acids: CASGLVRAGPRSGANVLTF. CDR3 bases: TGTGCTAGTGGTTTGGTTCGGGCGGGACCACGCTCTGGGGCCAACGTCCTGACTTTC.

This CDR3 is CASSSRQSSGNTIYF. CDR3 nucleotides: TGTGCCAGCAGCTCGCGACAGAGCTCTGGAAACACCATATATTTT. This rearrangement joins TRBV7-2 to TRBJ1-3; a possible D gene is TRBD1 (5 bases). V was trimmed by 4 bases and J by 0 bases, leaving 10 bases between them. CDR1 is SGHTA, CDR2 FQGNSA, per germline. CDR3 length: 15 amino acids.

This clonotype has a handful of counts. The V call is TRBV29-1, the J call TRBJ2-1, with TRBD2 as a possible D gene (6 bases). Per germline, CDR1 SQVTM and CDR2 ANQGSEA. This CDR3 contains 18 residues. The ends were cut back, 6 bases at V and 2 bases at J, with 26 bases in the middle. CDR3 in DNA: TGCAGCGTCGCCTCCGGGACTCGCGCTCCGGGGGCCTACAATGAGCAGTTCTTC. It yields the protein CSVASGTRAPGAYNEQFF.

V gene TRBV25-1 combines with J gene TRBJ2-1; 7 bases agree with TRBD2. This CDR3 is built from 16 residues. CDR1 and CDR2 (germline): MGHDK, SYGVNS. V shed 4 bases and J 8 bases; nucleotides not matched to a gene: 14. This CDR3 reads CASSAITSVLHDEQFF. CDR3 bases: TGTGCCAGCAGTGCCATCACTAGCGTACTACACGATGAGCAGTTCTTC.

The chain employs TRBV11-1 and TRBJ2-2; 13 bases align to TRBD2. The V gene's germline CDR1 is SGHAT and CDR2 FQDESV (reference sequence). The CDR3 totals 18 residues. The V and J ends lost 5 bases and 3 bases, in that order; junction bases with no gene match: 9. The CDR3 nucleotides are TGTGCCAGCAGCCTCCCGAGACTAGCGGGAGGACACACCGGGGAGCTGTTTTTT. Amino acid sequence: CASSLPRLAGGHTGELFF. Full variable domain (remainder filled in from reference TRBV11-1 and TRBJ2-2): EAEVAQSPRYKITEKSQAVAFWCDPISGHATLYWYRQILGQGPELLVQFQDESVVDDSQLPKDRFSAERLKGVDSTLKIQPAELGDSAMYLCASSLPRLAGGHTGELFFGEGSRLTVL.

This chain uses TRBV6-1 with TRBJ1-1; TRBD1 aligns across 8 bases. The CDR3 runs 13 residues. Germline V gene data show CDR1 as MNHNS and CDR2 as SASEGT. Germline trimming cut 1 base from V and 8 bases from J; bases unmatched to any gene: 3. The CDR3 nucleotides are TGTGCCAGCAGTGAAGTTGGGGACAGGGAAGCTTTCTTT. This codes for CASSEVGDREAFF.

The chain links TRBV5-5 to TRBJ2-7, with D possibly TRBD2 on 6 matching bases. CDR1 and CDR2 from the germline V gene are SGHKS and YYEKEE (reference sequence). V was clipped by 6 bases and J by 2 bases, with 12 bases between them. The length of the CDR3 is 13 residues. The CDR3 here is CASNIGGPYEQYF. CDR3 sequence (DNA): TGTGCCAGCAACATCGGGGGACCCTACGAGCAGTACTTC. The whole variable domain, remainder taken from reference TRBV5-5 and TRBJ2-7, is DAGVTQSPTHLIKTRGQQVTLRCSPISGHKSVSWYQQVLGQGPQFIFQYYEKEERGRGNFPDRFSARQFPNYSSELNVNALLLGDSALYLCASNIGGPYEQYFGPGTRLTVT.

The rearrangement links TRBV20-1 to TRBJ1-5; D gene unclear. Trimming left V 3 bases short and J 7 bases short, with 13 bases between. The CDR3 runs 13 residues. CDR1 and CDR2 from the germline V gene are DFQATT and SNEGSKA (reference sequence). The CDR3: CSASQIGEQPQHF. The CDR3 coding sequence is TGCAGTGCTAGTCAAATAGGTGAGCAGCCCCAGCATTTT.

Details on this clonotype: One base away lies a much larger clone, so this may be a sequencing read error. V usage is TRBV28 and J usage is TRBJ1-5, with 8 bases aligning to TRBD1. Germline CDR1 MDHEN, CDR2 SYDVKM. The CDR3 has 18 amino acids. The CDR3 DNA sequence: TGTGCCCGCAGTTCCCCTAGTGGCAGGGGGCGGGACAATCAGCCCCAGCATTTT. Translation: CARSSPSGRGRDNQPQHF.

This chain joins TRBV12-3 or TRBV12-4 and TRBJ2-1; 13 nucleotides align to TRBD2. Germline trimming cut 6 bases from V and 3 bases from J; bases unmatched to any gene: 11. The CDR3 contains 18 residues. Here the CDR3 DNA reads TGTGCCAGCAGGGCTCCCGGGACTAGCGGGATAAGCTACAATGAGCAGTTCTTC. This encodes CASRAPGTSGISYNEQFF.

V gene TRBV5-1 combines with J gene TRBJ1-3; D is unclear. CDR3 length equals 16 residues. V was clipped by 4 bases and J by 0 bases, with 14 bases between them. From germline, CDR1 is SGHRS and CDR2 YFSETQ. CDR3 residues: CASSPDPTRSGNTIYF. The CDR3 nucleotides read TGCGCCAGCAGCCCTGACCCAACCCGCTCTGGAAACACCATATATTTT. The full variable domain, with the rest looked up from reference TRBV5-1 and TRBJ1-3, is KAGVTQTPRYLIKTRGQQVTLSCSPISGHRSVSWYQQTPGQGLQFLFEYFSETQRNKGNFPGRFSGRQFSNSRSEMNVSTLELGDSALYLCASSPDPTRSGNTIYFGEGSWLTVV.

Details on this clonotype: A much larger clone differs by one base, so this may be a read error. The chain couples TRBV7-2 to TRBJ2-2; 7 positions agree with TRBD2. The CDR3 contains 15 residues. Germline lookup yields CDR1 SGHTA and CDR2 FQGNSA. V shed 1 base and J 5 bases; nucleotides not matched to a gene: 4. CDR3 sequence reads: CASSLVALATGELFF. The CDR3 DNA follows: TGTGCCAGCAGCTTAGTGGCACTAGCGACCGGGGAGCTGTTTTTT.

The chain uses TRBV20-1 and TRBJ2-3; the D gene could be TRBD1 or TRBD2 (5 bases each). Trimming pared 2 bases from V and 2 bases from J, leaving 8 bases between. The CDR3 contains 13 residues. Germline loops: CDR1 DFQATT, CDR2 SNEGSKA (reference sequence). The CDR3 loop is CSARLGTTDTQYF. The CDR3 DNA reads as TGCAGTGCTAGATTAGGGACCACAGATACGCAGTATTTT.

This clonotype has more than one count but fewer than ten. V and J are TRBV12-3 or TRBV12-4 and TRBJ1-5; D possibly corresponds to TRBD1 (6 bases). With 5 bases removed from V and 1 base from J, the gap between germline ends came to 18 bases. The CDR3 sequence is 17 residues long. For the CDR3, the DNA is TGTGCCAGCAGTAAGGAATACAGGGATCGCAGCAATCAGCCCCAGCATTTT. It codes for CASSKEYRDRSNQPQHF.